A single sample is the source of the 11 T cell receptor beta chains below, sequenced in a study of cytomegalovirus exposure and HLA in healthy donors. PCR primers comprised 60 Vbeta and 13 Jbeta primers. The repertoire was sequenced with immunoSEQ multiplex PCR; TCRdb's copy has only in-frame clones and lacks some. The repertoire holds 100,000 to 140,000 clones, with about 80% as singletons. The sequenced sample consisted of PBMCs. All receptors derive from a man in his thirties or forties in good health and CMV-seronegative.

The chain couples TRBV7-2 to TRBJ2-1; D is possibly TRBD2 (5 bases). The CDR3 is made up of 15 amino acids. V lost 5 bases and J lost 0, with 11 bases in between. The germline CDR1 and CDR2 sequences are SGHTA and FQGNSA. DNA for the CDR3: TGTGCCAGCAGCACTAGTGTAAGCTCCTACAATGAGCAGTTCTTC. It translates to CASSTSVSSYNEQFF.

J is TRBJ2-5 and V is TRBV28; 10 bases agree with TRBD2. Germline V lookup: CDR1 MDHEN, CDR2 SYDVKM. V trimming: 6 bases; J trimming: 4 bases; junction bases outside the gene matches: 14. This CDR3 region has 17 residues. As DNA, the CDR3 is TGTGCCAGCAGCTCGGGACTAGCGAGCGGGGGAAGAGAGACCCAGTACTTC. It encodes CASSSGLASGGRETQYF. The full variable domain, in which reference TRBV28 and TRBJ2-5 provide the parts outside the CDR3, is DVKVTQSSRYLVKRTGEKVFLECVQDMDHENMFWYRQDPGLGLRLIYFSYDVKMKEKGDIPEGYSVSREKKERFSLILESASTNQTSMYLCASSSGLASGGRETQYFGPGTRLLVL.

Concerning this clone: One end of the junction does not line up with germline, which may come from a read error. The chain couples TRBV28 to TRBJ1-1; 9 bases agree with TRBD1. The CDR3 totals 16 residues. From germline, CDR1 is MDHEN and CDR2 SYDVKM. CDR3 nucleotide sequence: TGTGCCAGCAGCGTCGTGGGACAGGGTATGAACTCTGAAGCTTTCTTT. As protein: CASSVVGQGMNSEAFF.

V gene TRBV11-3 combines with J gene TRBJ2-1; unclear D gene. This CDR3 spans 12 amino acids. Trimming removed 5 bases at V and 3 bases at J, with 5 bases between. Per the germline V gene, CDR1 is SGHNT and CDR2 is YENEEA. Here the CDR3 reads CASSRGYNEQFF. The CDR3 coding sequence is TGTGCCAGCAGCCGAGGCTACAATGAGCAGTTCTTC.

The chain couples TRBV5-1 to TRBJ2-7, with 10 bases identical to TRBD1. V was pared by 3 bases and J by 2 bases, with 5 bases of the junction left unmatched. The CDR3 runs 15 residues. Germline CDR1 and CDR2: SGHRS and YFSETQ. The DNA for the CDR3 is TGCGCCAGCAGCTCCACCGGGACAGGGGCCTACGAGCAGTACTTC. This encodes CASSSTGTGAYEQYF.

The chain couples TRBV28 to TRBJ2-2; D ambiguous. CDR1 is MDHEN, CDR2 SYDVKM, per germline. Trimming removed 7 bases from V and 0 bases from J, with 9 bases in between. The CDR3 sequence is 14 residues long. The CDR3 coding sequence is TGTGCCAGCATAAATCCAGCGAACACCGGGGAGCTGTTTTTT. This encodes CASINPANTGELFF.

This clone was seen a single time. The chain combines TRBV7-9 with TRBJ2-2, with D tentatively TRBD2 (6 bases). Germline CDR1 reads SEHNR; CDR2 reads FQNEAQ (reference sequence). V was clipped by 7 bases and J by 4 bases, with 10 bases between them. The CDR3 length is 13 residues. The CDR3 coding sequence is TGTGCCAGCATAGCGGTGAGCACCGGGGAGCTGTTTTTT. Protein: CASIAVSTGELFF.

This clone showed up just once. V and J are TRBV14 and TRBJ2-2; D is perhaps TRBD1 (5 bases). V lost 0 bases to trimming and J lost 1 base, with 9 bases between them. This CDR3 has 16 residues. Germline assignment: CDR1 SGHDN and CDR2 FVKESK. CDR3 in DNA: TGTGCCAGCAGCCAAGAGGCAGGGAAGAACACCGGGGAGCTGTTTTTT. Amino acid sequence: CASSQEAGKNTGELFF.

The J gene is TRBJ1-2, the V gene TRBV19; D is possibly TRBD1 (5 bases). Germline lookup yields CDR1 LNHDA and CDR2 SQIVND (reference sequence). Deletions cut 3 bases from V and 4 bases from J, with 18 bases between. The CDR3 spans 16 residues. This CDR3 is CASSIRGDLPGYGYTF. Written as DNA, the CDR3 is TGTGCCAGTAGTATTCGAGGGGACTTACCTGGCTATGGCTACACCTTC. The full variable domain, in which reference TRBV19 and TRBJ1-2 provide the parts outside the CDR3, is DGGITQSPKYLFRKEGQNVTLSCEQNLNHDAMYWYRQDPGQGLRLIYYSQIVNDFQKGDIAEGYSVSREKKESFPLTVTSAQKNPTAFYLCASSIRGDLPGYGYTFGSGTRLTVV.

The rearrangement links TRBV2 to TRBJ1-2; 7 nucleotides align to TRBD1. Germline trimming cut 8 bases from V and 4 bases from J; bases unmatched to any gene: 13. The CDR3 covers 15 residues. Germline-derived CDR1 and CDR2 are SNHLY and FYNNEI. CDR3: CASYQTGTVSYGYTF. Written as DNA, the CDR3 is TGTGCCAGCTACCAGACCGGGACAGTGAGCTATGGCTACACCTTC.

This clone was observed a handful of times. This CDR3 reads CASSPGRATGGDEQFF. As DNA, the CDR3 is TGTGCCAGCAGTCCTGGACGGGCAACCGGGGGAGATGAGCAGTTCTTC. The V call is TRBV9, the J call TRBJ2-1, with D possibly TRBD2 on 6 matching bases. Germline V gene data show CDR1 as SGDLS and CDR2 as YYNGEE. The CDR3 spans 16 residues. Trimming took off 5 bases at V and 8 bases at J, with 23 bases between the two ends.